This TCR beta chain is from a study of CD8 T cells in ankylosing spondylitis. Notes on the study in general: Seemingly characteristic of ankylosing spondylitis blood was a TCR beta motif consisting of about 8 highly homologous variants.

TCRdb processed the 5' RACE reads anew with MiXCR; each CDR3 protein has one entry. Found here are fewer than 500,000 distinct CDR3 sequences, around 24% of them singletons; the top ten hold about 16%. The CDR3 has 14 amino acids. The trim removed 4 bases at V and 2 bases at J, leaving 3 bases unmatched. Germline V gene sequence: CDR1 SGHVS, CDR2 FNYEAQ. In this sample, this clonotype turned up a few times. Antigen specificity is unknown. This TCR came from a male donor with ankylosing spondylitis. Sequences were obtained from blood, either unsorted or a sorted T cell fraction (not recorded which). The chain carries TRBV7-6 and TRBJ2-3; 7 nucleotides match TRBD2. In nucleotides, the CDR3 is TGTGCCAGCAGCTGGGCGGGAGCCACAGATACGCAGTATTTT. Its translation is CASSWAGATDTQYF.